This T cell receptor beta chain stems from a study of T cell responses to AZD1222 COVID-19 vaccine. Study conclusions and caveats: The study identified only five or six AZD1222 recipients as seropositive at baseline. Nearly half of spike-specific TCRs reportedly target unmutated variant regions. Most donors were white British, females outnumbered males, and clonal diversity was possibly underestimated.

On this clone: The antigen remains undetermined.

Profiled with immunoSEQ multiplex PCR; TCRdb holds only in-frame clones, not every one. The table records 100,000 or so clones, 90% to 95% of them present only once. V was trimmed by 2 bases and J by 1 base, leaving 14 bases between them. The V gene's germline CDR1 is SQVTM and CDR2 ANQGSEA. This CDR3 is built from 15 residues. V usage is TRBV29-1 and J usage is TRBJ1-1, with D perhaps TRBD1 (6 bases). The sample here was peripheral blood, taken on day 0 of AZD1222 vaccination. The sequence came from an adult in good health. In nucleotides, the CDR3 is TGCAGCGTTGAACAGGGGCGACCTACGAACACTGAAGCTTTCTTT. This codes for CSVEQGRPTNTEAFF.